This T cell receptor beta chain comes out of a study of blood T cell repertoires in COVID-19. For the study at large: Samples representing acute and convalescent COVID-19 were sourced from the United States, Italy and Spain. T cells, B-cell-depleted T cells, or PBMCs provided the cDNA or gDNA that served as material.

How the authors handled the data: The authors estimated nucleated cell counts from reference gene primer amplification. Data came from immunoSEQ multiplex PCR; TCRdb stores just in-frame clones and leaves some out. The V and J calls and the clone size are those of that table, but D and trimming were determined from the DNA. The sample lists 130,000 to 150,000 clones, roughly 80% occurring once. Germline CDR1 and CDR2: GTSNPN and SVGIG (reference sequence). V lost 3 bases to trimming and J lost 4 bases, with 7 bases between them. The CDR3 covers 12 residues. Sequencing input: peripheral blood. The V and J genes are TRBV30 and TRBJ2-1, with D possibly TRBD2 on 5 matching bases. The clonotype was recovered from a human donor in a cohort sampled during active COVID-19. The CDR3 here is CAWSRLYNEQFF. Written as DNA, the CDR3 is TGTGCCTGGAGCCGACTATACAATGAGCAGTTCTTC.